This TCR beta chain was identified during a study of T cells after yellow fever vaccination. Each CDR3 protein is one row after TCRdb ran MiXCR on the 5' RACE reads. The sample yields 300,000 to 400,000 distinct CDR3 sequences, about 7.8% seen once. This clonotype has a handful of counts. The CDR3 totals 12 residues. The V end lost 6 bases, the J end lost 5 bases, and 13 bases lay between the germline ends. The V gene's germline CDR1 is DFQATT and CDR2 SNEGSKA (reference sequence). The specimen was PBMCs, collected approximately 40 days after the first yellow fever vaccination. This clonotype originated in a man aged 18 to 29 who received the YFV17D yellow fever vaccine. The rearrangement joins TRBV20-1 to TRBJ1-1, with TRBD1 as a possible D gene (5 bases). The DNA for the CDR3 is TGCAGTGCCGGCGGGGGTCGGACTGAAGCTTTCTTT. Its translation is CSAGGGRTEAFF.